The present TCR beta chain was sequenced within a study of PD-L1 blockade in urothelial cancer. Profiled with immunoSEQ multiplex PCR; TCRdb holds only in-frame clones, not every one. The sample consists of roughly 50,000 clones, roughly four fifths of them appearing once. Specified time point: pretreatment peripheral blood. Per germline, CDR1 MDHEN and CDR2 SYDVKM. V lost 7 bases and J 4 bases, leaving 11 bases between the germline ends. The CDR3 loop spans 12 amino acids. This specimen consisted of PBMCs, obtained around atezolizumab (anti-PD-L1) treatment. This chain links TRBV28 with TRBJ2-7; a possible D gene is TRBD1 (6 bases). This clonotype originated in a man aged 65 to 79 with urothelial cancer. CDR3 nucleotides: TGTGCCAGCAATATACAGGGATACGAGCAGTACTTC. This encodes CASNIQGYEQYF.